A selection of T cell receptor beta chains follows, all from one sample in a study of shared clonotypes between healthy human individuals. Some clones are missing from TCRdb's copy, which holds only in-frame ones; the method was immunoSEQ multiplex PCR. The sample lists about 520,000 clones, 95% to 97% occurring once. Sequencing was carried out using naive CD4+ T cells sorted from blood. Source of these receptors: a woman younger than 45 in good health. Both conserved end residues are part of each CDR3. The D gene is left open where the match is weak. The listing skips clone size in some rows; elsewhere it reads once, few, many or a size class.

>.|TRBV25-1|TRBJ1-4|.
CATAPAGATNEKLFF
TGTGCCACGGCCCCGGCAGGGGCAACTAATGAAAAACTGTTTTTT
>.|TRBV5-1|TRBJ2-1|once
CASSLEAGSSYNEQFF
TGCGCCAGCAGCTTGGAGGCGGGTAGCTCCTACAATGAGCAGTTCTTC
>.|TRBV28|TRBJ1-5|.
CASRTQKYGNQPQHF
TGTGCCAGCAGAACTCAAAAGTACGGCAATCAGCCCCAGCATTTT
>TRBD1|TRBV28|TRBJ1-2|.
CASDNFRDRGTYGYTF
TGTGCCAGCGATAACTTTCGGGACAGGGGGACCTATGGCTACACCTTC
>TRBD2|TRBV10-3|TRBJ2-7|.
CAIRSQALAGEYEQYF
TGTGCCATCCGGAGCCAAGCACTAGCGGGAGAGTACGAGCAGTACTTC
>TRBD2|TRBV29-1|TRBJ2-3|.
CSVEAGAGGTDTQYF
TGCAGCGTTGAAGCCGGAGCGGGAGGCACAGATACGCAGTATTTT
>.|TRBV28|TRBJ2-1|.
CASSSLGGLRVGQFF
TGTGCCAGCAGTTCCCTCGGGGGATTGCGGGTCGGGCAGTTCTTC
>.|TRBV6-5|TRBJ2-7|.
CATHRDPLGEQYF
TGTGCCACCCACCGGGACCCCCTTGGGGAGCAGTACTTC
>TRBD2|TRBV18|TRBJ2-7|.
CASSRGLAGDEQYF
TGTGCCAGCTCACGGGGACTAGCGGGAGACGAGCAGTACTTC
>.|TRBV28|TRBJ2-7|.
CASSLTGLYEQYF
TGTGCCAGCAGTTTAACGGGACTCTACGAGCAGTACTTC
>.|TRBV29-1|TRBJ1-5|.
CSVQGDGNQPQHF
TGCAGCGTCCAAGGGGATGGCAATCAGCCCCAGCATTTT
>TRBD2|TRBV28|TRBJ2-7|.
CASSLSGGVYEQYF
TGTGCCAGCAGTTTGTCGGGAGGGGTTTACGAGCAGTACTTC
>TRBD2|TRBV4-1|TRBJ2-3|.
CASSATSGRPLGADTQYF
TGCGCCAGCAGCGCGACTAGCGGGAGGCCTCTCGGGGCAGATACGCAGTATTTT
>TRBD2|TRBV28|TRBJ2-7|.
CASKQREFDEQYF
TGTGCCAGCAAGCAGCGGGAGTTCGACGAGCAGTACTTC
>.|TRBV30|TRBJ2-1|.
CAWSQLEVVDYDNEQFF
TGTGCCTGGAGTCAATTGGAGGTGGTGGATTACGACAATGAGCAGTTCTTC
>TRBD1|TRBV13|TRBJ2-7|.
CASSPDRGSPYEQYF
TGTGCCAGCAGCCCCGACAGGGGTTCACCCTACGAGCAGTACTTC
>.|TRBV28|TRBJ1-2|.
CASSLSAEGNYGYTF
TGTGCCAGCAGTTTATCGGCGGAGGGAAACTATGGCTACACCTTC
>TRBD1|TRBV29-1|TRBJ1-5|.
CSVRRLGTEAHQPQHF
TGCAGCGTCCGCCGCCTCGGGACAGAAGCCCATCAGCCCCAGCATTTT
>TRBD1|TRBV10-2|TRBJ2-7|.
CASGQPGTGGREQYF
TGCGCCAGCGGGCAGCCCGGGACAGGGGGCCGAGAGCAGTACTTC
>TRBD2|TRBV5-1|TRBJ2-3|.
CASTPLAGGSDTQYF
TGCGCCAGCACCCCTCTAGCGGGAGGGTCAGATACGCAGTATTTT